This passage covers 20 T cell receptor beta chains from one sample sequenced in a study of T cells of healthy individuals (dated by TCRdb to 2016 to 2019). The library was made by 5' RACE. TCRdb names Illumina MiSeq as the instrument used. TCRdb trimmed public reads at Q25 via fastp, called clones via MiXCR and kept in-frame beta chains. Each CDR3 protein appears once, grouped with its most common genes and DNA. In all, the sample holds 40,000 to 65,000 distinct CDR3 sequences, and roughly 14% of those were seen once. The biggest ten clones account for about 16% of the sample. Receptors originate from a human donor in good health.

The chain carries TRBV5-4 and TRBJ2-3; 11 bases match TRBD2. CDR1 SGHNT and CDR2 YYREEE come from the germline V gene (reference sequence). The CDR3 runs to 16 residues. The V and J ends lost 1 base and 2 bases, in that order; junction bases with no gene match: 3. CDR3 loop: CASSLMTSGVTDTQYF. The CDR3 coding sequence is TGTGCCAGCAGCTTGATGACTAGCGGGGTCACAGATACGCAGTATTTT.

This clonotype has just a few counts. The rearrangement links TRBV12-3 or TRBV12-4 to TRBJ2-7; unclear D gene. CDR3 size: 14 residues. V was clipped by 5 bases and J by 1 base, with 12 bases between them. CDR3 in amino acids: CASSIRSGSYEQYF. The CDR3 DNA reads as TGTGCCAGCAGTATAAGGTCCGGGTCCTACGAGCAGTACTTC.

In its sample, this clonotype was seen many times. J is TRBJ1-1 and V is TRBV15, with D possibly being TRBD1 (5 bases). This CDR3 is built from 17 residues. V was trimmed by 5 bases and J by 6 bases, leaving 25 bases between them. The germline gives CDR1 LNHNV, CDR2 YYDKDF (reference sequence). The CDR3 region has the DNA TGTGCCACCAGCCCTTCTAGAGGGCAGGGCGGTCTGGCTGAAGCTTTCTTT. Its translation: CATSPSRGQGGLAEAFF.

This clonotype has a handful of counts. The genes are TRBV10-3 and TRBJ1-1, with D possibly TRBD1 on 5 matching bases. Trimming left V 6 bases short and J 4 bases short, with 18 bases between. CDR1 and CDR2 from the germline V gene are ENHRY and SYGVKD. The CDR3 has 15 amino acids. CDR3 protein: CAISNPHGGFTEAFF. The DNA of the CDR3 is TGTGCCATCAGCAACCCCCACGGGGGGTTCACTGAAGCTTTCTTT.

This clonotype was detected a few times. The gene calls are TRBV2 and TRBJ1-4; 8 nucleotides match TRBD1. CDR1 and CDR2 from the germline V gene are SNHLY and FYNNEI. V was clipped by 8 bases and J by 4 bases; unmatched bases: 9. This CDR3 spans 15 amino acids. CDR3: CASCFDRGLNEKLFF. CDR3 coding DNA: TGTGCCAGCTGTTTTGACAGGGGCCTTAATGAAAAACTGTTTTTT.

The rearrangement joins TRBV7-2 to TRBJ2-7; D possibly corresponds to TRBD2 (5 bases). V gave up 1 base and J gave up 2 bases, with 12 bases separating them. Germline V lookup: CDR1 SGHTA, CDR2 FQGNSA. The CDR3 totals 15 residues. The CDR3 DNA reads TGTGCCAGCAGCTTAGTTTACGGGATAGCCTACGAGCAGTACTTC. It codes for CASSLVYGIAYEQYF.

This sequence joins TRBV6-6 and TRBJ1-5; D gene uncertain. Germline assignment: CDR1 MNHNY and CDR2 SVGAGI (reference sequence). The CDR3 runs 15 residues. Trimming left V 5 bases short and J 0 bases short, with 11 bases between. DNA for the CDR3: TGTGCCAGCAGTCCCCCCGGACTTAGCAATCAGCCCCAGCATTTT. Its translation: CASSPPGLSNQPQHF.

The chain employs TRBV24-1 and TRBJ2-5, with TRBD2 identical over 10 bases. There are 15 residues in the CDR3. Germline CDR1 and CDR2: KGHDR and SFDVKD. With V trimmed by 1 base and J by 5 bases, 3 bases remained unmatched. CDR3 in amino acids: CATSDLAGGLETQYF. The CDR3 nucleotides are TGTGCCACCAGTGATTTAGCGGGAGGGCTGGAGACCCAGTACTTC.

This clonotype was observed at least ten times. V and J are TRBV29-1 and TRBJ1-1; the D gene is possibly TRBD1 (5 bases). The CDR3 loop spans 13 amino acids. Per germline, CDR1 SQVTM and CDR2 ANQGSEA. Trimming took off 4 bases at V and 8 bases at J, with 17 bases between the two ends. CDR3 DNA sequence: TGCAGCGTTGCTGCGGTCACGGGGCCCGAAGCTTTCTTT. Its translation: CSVAAVTGPEAFF.

The chain employs TRBV25-1 and TRBJ2-4; D is perhaps TRBD1 (6 bases). CDR3 length equals 14 residues. From germline, CDR1 is MGHDK and CDR2 SYGVNS. Trimming removed 2 bases from V and 4 bases from J, with 9 bases in between. CDR3 residues: CASSETGLKNIQYF. CDR3 bases: TGTGCCAGCAGTGAAACAGGGCTGAAAAACATTCAGTACTTC.

This clonotype was picked up a small number of times. This chain uses TRBV11-2 with TRBJ1-1; no firm D call. Germline V gene sequence: CDR1 SGHAT, CDR2 FQNNGV. The V gene lost 3 bases and the J gene lost 0 bases, with 8 bases spanning the gap. The CDR3 runs to 14 residues. Here the CDR3 reads CASSFRLMNTEAFF. In DNA form, the CDR3 reads TGTGCCAGCAGCTTCCGACTGATGAACACTGAAGCTTTCTTT. The whole variable domain, remainder taken from reference TRBV11-2 and TRBJ1-1, is EAGVAQSPRYKIIEKRQSVAFWCNPISGHATLYWYQQILGQGPKLLIQFQNNGVVDDSQLPKDRFSAERLKGVDSTLKIQPAKLEDSAVYLCASSFRLMNTEAFFGQGTRLTVV.

The chain has TRBV5-1 and TRBJ1-4; D not certain. The CDR3 runs to 15 residues. Deletions cut 1 base from V and 8 bases from J, with 15 bases between. Germline assignment: CDR1 SGHRS and CDR2 YFSETQ. The CDR3 is CASSLSGENGEKLFF. The CDR3 nucleotides are TGCGCCAGCAGCTTGTCTGGGGAGAATGGAGAAAAACTGTTTTTT.

The sample holds many counts of this clonotype. J is TRBJ2-3 and V is TRBV5-4; D is perhaps TRBD1 (7 bases). This CDR3 contains 13 residues. Germline V gene lookup returns CDR1 SGHNT and CDR2 YYREEE (reference sequence). V was trimmed by 6 bases and J by 4 bases, leaving 12 bases between them. CDR3 sequence reads: CASNRGGADTQYF. The CDR3 DNA reads as TGTGCCAGCAACAGGGGCGGGGCAGATACGCAGTATTTT.

This clonotype was observed a handful of times. The rearrangement joins TRBV20-1 to TRBJ2-1, with D perhaps given as TRBD1 or TRBD2 (6 bases each). Germline V gene sequence: CDR1 DFQATT, CDR2 SNEGSKA (reference sequence). Between the trimmed V and J ends, which lost 1 base and 7 bases, there was a span of 14 bases. The CDR3 loop spans 14 amino acids. As DNA, the CDR3 is TGCAGTGCTAGAGCGGGGGCGCCCGGGAATGAGCAGTTCTTC. Residues: CSARAGAPGNEQFF.

This clonotype was counted ten times or more. CDR3: CASSLVSHPGELFF. The DNA of the CDR3 is TGTGCCAGCAGCTTAGTCAGTCACCCCGGGGAGCTGTTTTTT. The V and J genes are TRBV13 and TRBJ2-2, with D hard to call. V was cut by 1 base and J by 6 bases, with 9 bases left in between. The CDR3 runs to 14 residues. Germline CDR1 and CDR2: PRHDT and FYEKMQ (reference sequence).

Only one count was recorded for this clonotype. A much larger clone differs by one base, so this may be a read error. The chain employs TRBV19 and TRBJ1-5; 8 nucleotides align to TRBD1. The CDR3 runs 15 residues. Germline CDR1 and CDR2: LNHDA and SQIVND (reference sequence). CDR3 amino acids: CASIQQGGSIQPQHF. The CDR3 DNA reads as TGTGCCAGTATTCAACAGGGGGGGAGCATTCAGCCCCAGCATTTT.

This clonotype was counted many times. V usage is TRBV20-1 and J usage is TRBJ2-7, with D perhaps being TRBD1 or TRBD2 (5 bases each). The CDR3 covers 13 residues. Germline V gene data show CDR1 as DFQATT and CDR2 as SNEGSKA (reference sequence). Trimming removed 6 bases from V and 3 bases from J, with 15 bases in between. The CDR3 protein is CSAPGRVDYEQYF. The CDR3 coding sequence is TGCAGTGCGCCGGGACGGGTTGACTACGAGCAGTACTTC.

The table lists this clonotype with many counts. CDR3 coding DNA: TGCGCCAGCAGCCAAGATCCAGGGGACTCTGGAAACACCATATATTTT. It translates to CASSQDPGDSGNTIYF. This sequence joins TRBV4-1 and TRBJ1-3, with D possibly TRBD1 on 6 matching bases. This CDR3 comprises 16 residues. The germline CDR1 and CDR2 sequences are MGHRA and YSYEKL. V lost 0 bases and J 0 bases, leaving 9 bases between the germline ends.

This clonotype was seen many times. The V gene is TRBV20-1, the J gene TRBJ2-2; TRBD2 agrees at 11 bases. Germline V gene data show CDR1 as DFQATT and CDR2 as SNEGSKA (reference sequence). Trimming at V came to 1 base and at J to 4 bases, leaving 5 bases not matched to a gene. There are 16 residues in the CDR3. CDR3 sequence: CSARAATSGSTGELFF. The CDR3 nucleotides are TGCAGTGCTAGAGCGGCAACTAGCGGGAGCACCGGGGAGCTGTTTTTT.

The rearrangement joins TRBV12-3 or TRBV12-4 to TRBJ2-4; D might be TRBD1 (5 bases). The V end was cut by 2 bases, the J end by 2 bases, with 25 bases between. The CDR3 consists of 20 residues. CDR3 amino acids: CASSLRGGGRSFDTKNIQYF. CDR3 nucleotides: TGTGCCAGCAGTTTAAGGGGCGGTGGCAGATCCTTCGATACCAAAAACATTCAGTACTTC.